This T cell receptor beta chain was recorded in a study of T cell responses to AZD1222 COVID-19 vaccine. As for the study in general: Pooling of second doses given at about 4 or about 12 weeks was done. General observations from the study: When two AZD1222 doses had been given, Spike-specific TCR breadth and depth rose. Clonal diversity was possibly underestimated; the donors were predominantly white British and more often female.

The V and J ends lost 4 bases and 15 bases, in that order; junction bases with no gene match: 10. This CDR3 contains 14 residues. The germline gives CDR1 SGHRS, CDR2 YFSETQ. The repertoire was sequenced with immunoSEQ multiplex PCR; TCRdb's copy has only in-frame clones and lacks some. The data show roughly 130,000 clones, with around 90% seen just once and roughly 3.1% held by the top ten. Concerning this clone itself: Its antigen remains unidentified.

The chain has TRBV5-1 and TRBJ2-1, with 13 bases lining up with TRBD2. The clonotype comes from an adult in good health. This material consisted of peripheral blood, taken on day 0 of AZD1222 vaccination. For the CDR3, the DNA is TGCGCCAGCAGCGACGGACTAGCGGGAGTAGGGGTGTTCTTC. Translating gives CASSDGLAGVGVFF.